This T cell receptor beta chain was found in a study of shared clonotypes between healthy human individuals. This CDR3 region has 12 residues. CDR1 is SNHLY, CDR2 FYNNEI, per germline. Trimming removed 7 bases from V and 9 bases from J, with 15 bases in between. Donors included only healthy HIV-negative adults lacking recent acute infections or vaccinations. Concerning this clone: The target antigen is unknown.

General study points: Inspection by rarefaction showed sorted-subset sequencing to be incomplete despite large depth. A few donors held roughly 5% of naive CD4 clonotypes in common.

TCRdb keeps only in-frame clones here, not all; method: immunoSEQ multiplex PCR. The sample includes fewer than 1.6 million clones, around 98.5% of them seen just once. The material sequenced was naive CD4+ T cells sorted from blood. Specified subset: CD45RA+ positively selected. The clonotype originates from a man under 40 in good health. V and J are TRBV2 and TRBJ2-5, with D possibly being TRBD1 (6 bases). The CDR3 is CASTSGPGAQYF. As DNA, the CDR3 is TGTGCCAGCACCAGTGGTCCAGGGGCCCAGTACTTC. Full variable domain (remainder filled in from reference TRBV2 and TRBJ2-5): EPEVTQTPSHQVTQMGQEVILRCVPISNHLYFYWYRQILGQKVEFLVSFYNNEISEKSEIFDDQFSVERPDGSNFTLKIRSTKLEDSAMYFCASTSGPGAQYFGPGTRLLVL.